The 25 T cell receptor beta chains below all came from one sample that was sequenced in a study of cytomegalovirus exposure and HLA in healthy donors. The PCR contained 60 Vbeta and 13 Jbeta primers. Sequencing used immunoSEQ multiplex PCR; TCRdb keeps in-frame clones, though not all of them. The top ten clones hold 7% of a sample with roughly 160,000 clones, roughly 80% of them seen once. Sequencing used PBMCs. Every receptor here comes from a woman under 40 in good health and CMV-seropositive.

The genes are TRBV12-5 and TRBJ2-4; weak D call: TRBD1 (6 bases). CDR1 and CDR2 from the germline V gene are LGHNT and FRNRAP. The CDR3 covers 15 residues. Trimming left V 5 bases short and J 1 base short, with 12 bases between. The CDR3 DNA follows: TGTGCTAGTGGTCAAACAGGGATGGCCAAAAACATTCAGTACTTC. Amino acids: CASGQTGMAKNIQYF. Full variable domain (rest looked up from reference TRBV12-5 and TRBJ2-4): DARVTQTPRHKVTEMGQEVTMRCQPILGHNTVFWYRQTMMQGLELLAYFRNRAPLDDSGMPKDRFSAEMPDATLATLKIQPSEPRDSAVYFCASGQTGMAKNIQYFGAGTRLSVL.

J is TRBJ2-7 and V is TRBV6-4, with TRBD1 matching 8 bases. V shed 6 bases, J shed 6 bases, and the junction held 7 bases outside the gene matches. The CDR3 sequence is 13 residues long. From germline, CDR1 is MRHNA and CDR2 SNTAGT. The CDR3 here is CASRSGQGGEQYF. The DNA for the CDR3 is TGTGCCAGCAGATCCGGACAGGGCGGCGAGCAGTACTTC.

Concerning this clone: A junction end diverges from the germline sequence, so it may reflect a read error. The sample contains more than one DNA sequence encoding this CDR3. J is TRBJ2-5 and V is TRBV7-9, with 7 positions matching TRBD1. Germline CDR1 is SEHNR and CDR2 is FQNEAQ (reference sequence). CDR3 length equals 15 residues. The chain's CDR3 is CASSLAGTEEETQYF. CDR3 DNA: TGTGCCAGCAGCCTAGCCGGGACAGAGGAAGAGACCCAGTACTTC. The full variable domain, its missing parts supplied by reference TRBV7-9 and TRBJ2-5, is DTGVSQNPRHKITKRGQNVTFRCDPISEHNRLYWYRQTLGQGPEFLTYFQNEAQLEKSRLLSDRFSAERPKGSFSTLEIQRTEQGDSAMYLCASSLAGTEEETQYFGPGTRLLVL.

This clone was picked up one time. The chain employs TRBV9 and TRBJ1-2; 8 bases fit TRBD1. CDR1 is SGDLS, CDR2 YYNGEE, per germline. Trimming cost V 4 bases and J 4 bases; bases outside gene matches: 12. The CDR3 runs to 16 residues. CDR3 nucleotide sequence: TGTGCCAGCAGCCTATGGACAGGGAACTTGGTCTATGGCTACACCTTC. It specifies CASSLWTGNLVYGYTF.

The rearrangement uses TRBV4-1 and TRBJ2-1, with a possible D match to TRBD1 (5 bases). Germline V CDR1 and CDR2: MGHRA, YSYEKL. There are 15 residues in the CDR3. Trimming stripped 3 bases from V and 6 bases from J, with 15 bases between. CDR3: CASSHIGQGRNEQFF. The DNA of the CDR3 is TGCGCCAGCAGCCATATAGGGCAGGGCCGCAATGAGCAGTTCTTC.

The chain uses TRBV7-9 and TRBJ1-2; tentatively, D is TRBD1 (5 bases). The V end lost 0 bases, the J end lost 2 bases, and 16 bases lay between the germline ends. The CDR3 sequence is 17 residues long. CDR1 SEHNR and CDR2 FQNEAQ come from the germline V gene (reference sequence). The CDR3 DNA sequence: TGTGCCAGCAGCTTAGCTGCTCTAATGGGGGGAAACTATGGCTACACCTTC. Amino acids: CASSLAALMGGNYGYTF.

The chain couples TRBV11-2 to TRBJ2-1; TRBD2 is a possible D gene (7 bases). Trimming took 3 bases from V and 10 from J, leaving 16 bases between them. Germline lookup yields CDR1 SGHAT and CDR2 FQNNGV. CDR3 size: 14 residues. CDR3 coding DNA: TGTGCCAGCAGCTTCAAGGGAGGGGGGAGAGAGCAGTTCTTC. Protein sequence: CASSFKGGGREQFF.

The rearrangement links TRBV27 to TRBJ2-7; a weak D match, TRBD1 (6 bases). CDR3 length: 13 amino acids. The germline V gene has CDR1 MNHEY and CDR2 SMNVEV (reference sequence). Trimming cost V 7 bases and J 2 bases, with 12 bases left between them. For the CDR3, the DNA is TGTGCCAGCACGCAGGGGTATCCCTACGAGCAGTACTTC. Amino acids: CASTQGYPYEQYF.

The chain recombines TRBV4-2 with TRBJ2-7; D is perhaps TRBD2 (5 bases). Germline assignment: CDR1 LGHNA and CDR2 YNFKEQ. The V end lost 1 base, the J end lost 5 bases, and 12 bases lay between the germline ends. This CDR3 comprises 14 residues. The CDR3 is CASSQAEVHNEQYF. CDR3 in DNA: TGTGCCAGCAGCCAAGCGGAGGTACACAACGAGCAGTACTTC.

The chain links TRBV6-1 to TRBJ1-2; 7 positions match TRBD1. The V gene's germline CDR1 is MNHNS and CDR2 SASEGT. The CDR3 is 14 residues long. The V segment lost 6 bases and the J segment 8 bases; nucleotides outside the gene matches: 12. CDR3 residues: CASSQGQLTRGYTF. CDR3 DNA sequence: TGTGCCAGCAGCCAGGGACAGCTAACTAGAGGCTACACCTTC.

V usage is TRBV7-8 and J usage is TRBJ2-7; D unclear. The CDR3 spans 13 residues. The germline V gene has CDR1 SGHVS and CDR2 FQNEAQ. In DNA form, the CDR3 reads TGTTCCATCAAGCTAGAGCCGGCATACGAGCAGTACTTC. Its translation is CSIKLEPAYEQYF.

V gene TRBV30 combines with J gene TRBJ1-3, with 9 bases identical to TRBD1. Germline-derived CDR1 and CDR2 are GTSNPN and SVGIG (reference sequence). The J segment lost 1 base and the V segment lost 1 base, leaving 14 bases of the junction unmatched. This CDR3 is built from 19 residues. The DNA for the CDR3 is TGTGCCTGGAGTGAATGGACAGGGGTAGACATGGGGTCTGGAAACACCATATATTTT. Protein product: CAWSEWTGVDMGSGNTIYF.

The CDR3 DNA reads as TGTGCCAGCAGCTTTAGAAGAGACAAGGAGGGTGAGCAGTTCTTC. Translated: CASSFRRDKEGEQFF. This chain links TRBV7-8 with TRBJ2-1; tentatively, D is TRBD2 (6 bases). V gave up 3 bases and J gave up 9 bases, with 18 bases separating them. The CDR3 runs to 15 residues. Looked up from germline, CDR1 is SGHVS and CDR2 is FQNEAQ.

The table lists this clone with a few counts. The CDR3 sequence is CASSPGLAQDTQYF. In DNA form, the CDR3 reads TGTGCCAGCAGCCCGGGACTAGCCCAAGATACGCAGTATTTT. The chain is built from TRBV7-9 and TRBJ2-3; 9 bases map to TRBD2. The CDR3 sequence is 14 residues long. Germline CDR1 SEHNR, CDR2 FQNEAQ (reference sequence). The junction had 5 bases not matched to a gene; V was cut back by 5 bases and J by 5 bases.

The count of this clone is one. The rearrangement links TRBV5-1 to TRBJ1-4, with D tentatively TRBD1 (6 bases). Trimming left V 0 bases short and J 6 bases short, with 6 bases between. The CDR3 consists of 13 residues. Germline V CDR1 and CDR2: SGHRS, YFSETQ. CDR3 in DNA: TGCGCCAGCAGCTTGGAGGGGGATGAAAAACTGTTTTTT. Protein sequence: CASSLEGDEKLFF.

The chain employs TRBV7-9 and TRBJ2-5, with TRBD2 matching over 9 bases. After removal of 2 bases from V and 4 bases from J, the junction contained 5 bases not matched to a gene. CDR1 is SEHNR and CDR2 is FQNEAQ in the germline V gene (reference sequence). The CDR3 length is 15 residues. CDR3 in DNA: TGTGCCAGCAGCTTACGCCCAGCGGGGGGAGAGACCCAGTACTTC. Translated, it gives CASSLRPAGGETQYF.

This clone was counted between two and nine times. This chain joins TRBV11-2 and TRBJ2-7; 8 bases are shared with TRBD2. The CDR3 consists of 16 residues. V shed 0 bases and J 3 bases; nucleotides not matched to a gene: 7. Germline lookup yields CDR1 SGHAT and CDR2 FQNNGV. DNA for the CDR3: TGTGCCAGCAGCTTAGATAGGGCAGCGGGGGTCTACGAGCAGTACTTC. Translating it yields CASSLDRAAGVYEQYF.

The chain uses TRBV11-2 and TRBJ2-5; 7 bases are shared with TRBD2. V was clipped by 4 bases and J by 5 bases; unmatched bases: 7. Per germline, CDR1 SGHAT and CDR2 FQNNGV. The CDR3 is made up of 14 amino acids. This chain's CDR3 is CASSSLGEGETQYF. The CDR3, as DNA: TGTGCCAGCAGCTCTCTGGGGGAGGGCGAGACCCAGTACTTC.

This CDR3 is CASSQSPHGGAGGIKQFF. CDR3 in DNA: TGCGCCAGCAGCCAAAGTCCGCACGGGGGAGCGGGGGGGATCAAGCAGTTCTTC. This chain links TRBV4-1 with TRBJ2-1; 10 positions match TRBD2. With 2 bases clipped from V and 11 bases from J, the junction kept 18 bases outside the gene matches. This CDR3 has 18 residues. Germline assignment: CDR1 MGHRA and CDR2 YSYEKL.

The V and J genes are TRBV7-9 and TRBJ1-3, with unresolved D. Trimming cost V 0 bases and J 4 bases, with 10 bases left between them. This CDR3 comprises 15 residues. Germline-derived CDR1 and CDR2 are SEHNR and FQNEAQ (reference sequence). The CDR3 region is CASSLAGIGGNTIYF. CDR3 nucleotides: TGTGCCAGCAGCTTAGCAGGAATCGGGGGAAACACCATATATTTT.

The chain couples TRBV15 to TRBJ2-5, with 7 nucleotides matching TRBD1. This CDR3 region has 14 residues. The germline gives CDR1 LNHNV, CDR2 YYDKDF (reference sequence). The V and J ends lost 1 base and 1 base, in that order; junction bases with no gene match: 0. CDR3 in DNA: TGTGCCACCAGCAGAGGGGACAGCCAAGAGACCCAGTACTTC. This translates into CATSRGDSQETQYF.

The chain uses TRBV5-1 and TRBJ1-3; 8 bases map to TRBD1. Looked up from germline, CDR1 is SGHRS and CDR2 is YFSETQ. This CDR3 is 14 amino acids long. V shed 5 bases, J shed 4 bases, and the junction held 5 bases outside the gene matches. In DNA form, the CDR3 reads TGCGCCAGCAGGAGGCAGGGGGCCGGAAACACCATATATTTT. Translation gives CASRRQGAGNTIYF.

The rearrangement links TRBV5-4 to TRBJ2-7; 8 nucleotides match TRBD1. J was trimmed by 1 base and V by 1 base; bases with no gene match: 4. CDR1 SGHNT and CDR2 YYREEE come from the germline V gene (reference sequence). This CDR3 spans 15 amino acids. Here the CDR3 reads CASSLSGGVSYEQYF. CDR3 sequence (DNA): TGTGCCAGCAGCTTGTCAGGGGGCGTATCCTACGAGCAGTACTTC.

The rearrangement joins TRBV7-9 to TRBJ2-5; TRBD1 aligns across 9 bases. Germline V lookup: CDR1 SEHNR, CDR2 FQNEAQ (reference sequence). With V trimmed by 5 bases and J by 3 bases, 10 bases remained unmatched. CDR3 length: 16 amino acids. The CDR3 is CASSPTRGQGKETQYF. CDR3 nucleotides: TGTGCCAGCAGCCCCACCAGGGGACAGGGTAAAGAGACCCAGTACTTC.

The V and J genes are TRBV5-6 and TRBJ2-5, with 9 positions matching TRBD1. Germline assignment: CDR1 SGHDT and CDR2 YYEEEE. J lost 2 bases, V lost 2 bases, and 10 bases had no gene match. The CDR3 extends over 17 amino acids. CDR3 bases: TGTGCCAGCAGCTTCTACGACCCCGACAGGGGGCAAGAGACCCAGTACTTC. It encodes CASSFYDPDRGQETQYF.